This T cell receptor beta chain was profiled in a study of Graves' ophthalmopathy and Graves' hyperthyroidism. Across the whole study: Blood was drawn at initial diagnosis, before any treatment. Study results and limitations: Blood also carried most expanded thyroid clonotypes exceeding 0.001 frequency. Ophthalmopathy progression was predicted with roughly 68% sensitivity and roughly 74% specificity.

This clonotype was recorded at least ten times. No antigen is known for it. PBMCs had their origin in fresh peripheral blood (more than 9.5 ml). Scientists amplified the TCR beta CDR3 regions from RNA transcripts. HTBI primers served in a first-round RT-PCR, which a second-round multiplex PCR followed. MiXCR was run by TCRdb on the multiplex PCR reads, yielding one entry per CDR3 protein. The data show more than 550,000 distinct CDR3 sequences, about 41% seen once. The CDR3 contains 14 residues. V was clipped by 1 base and J by 3 bases, with 10 bases between them. The germline CDR1 and CDR2 sequences are SGHRS and YFSETQ.

The chain carries TRBV5-1 and TRBJ2-5; D is possibly TRBD2 (5 bases). The receptor's source is an adult man with Graves' ophthalmopathy. The material sequenced was peripheral blood. In nucleotides, the CDR3 is TGCGCCAGCAGCTTGATTGGAGGAAAAGAGACCCAGTACTTC. This encodes CASSLIGGKETQYF.